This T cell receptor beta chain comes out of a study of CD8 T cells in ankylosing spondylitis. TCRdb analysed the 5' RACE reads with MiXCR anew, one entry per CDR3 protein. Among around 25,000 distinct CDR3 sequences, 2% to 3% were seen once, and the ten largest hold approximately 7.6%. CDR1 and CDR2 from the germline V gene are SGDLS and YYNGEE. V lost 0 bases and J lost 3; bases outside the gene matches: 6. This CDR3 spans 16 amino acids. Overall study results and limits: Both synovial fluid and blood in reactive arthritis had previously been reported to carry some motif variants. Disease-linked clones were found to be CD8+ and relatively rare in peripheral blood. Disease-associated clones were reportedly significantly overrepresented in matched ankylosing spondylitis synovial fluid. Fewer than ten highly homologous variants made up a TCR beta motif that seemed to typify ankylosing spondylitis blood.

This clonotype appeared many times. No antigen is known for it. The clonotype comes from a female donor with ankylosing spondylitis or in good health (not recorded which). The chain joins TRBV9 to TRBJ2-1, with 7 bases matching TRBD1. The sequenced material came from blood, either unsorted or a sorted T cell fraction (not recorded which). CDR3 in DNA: TGTGCCAGCAGCGTAGTAGGGGGCTCGGTCTACAATGAGCAGTTCTTC. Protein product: CASSVVGGSVYNEQFF.